Below, 26 T cell receptor delta chains from the same sample are listed, as sequenced in a study of γδ T cells in repeated Plasmodium falciparum infection. Bulk repertoires came from Vgamma9/Vdelta2+ or Vdelta2-negative gammadelta T cells flow-sorted from PBMC. TCRdb reapplied CATT to the multiplex PCR reads. The profile shows roughly 90,000 delta-chain clones, approximately 0.96% of them singletons. The sequenced material came from gamma-delta T cells from blood. Receptors originate from a pool of human donors (malaria-infected and uninfected, not separated).

Notes on this clone: For this DNA, TCRdb reports the protein of a much larger clone, which diverges at residue 6, most likely from a read error; the protein presented here is translated directly from the DNA. The chain carries TRDV1 and TRDJ1; D not certain. V was clipped by 1 base and J by 2 bases, with 23 bases between them. Looked up from germline, CDR1 is TSWWSYY and CDR2 is QGS. The CDR3 is 19 residues long. The chain's CDR3 is CALGEPESSRSFITDKLIF. The DNA of the CDR3 is TGTGCTCTTGGGGAACCAGAGTCGTCCCGGTCCTTTATTACCGATAAACTCATCTTT.

Worth noting for this clone: A far larger clone is a single base away, which makes a read error likely. Other DNA variants within this sample encode the same CDR3. The chain uses TRDV2 and TRDJ1; D is possibly TRDD3 (6 bases). The J gene is absent in TCRdb and was assigned here via DNA matching to germline. The CDR3 has 19 amino acids. V lost 0 bases to trimming and J lost 0 bases, with 22 bases between them. Germline values: CDR1 GEAIGNYY, CDR2 EKD. The CDR3 nucleotides read TGTGCCTGTGACACCGTTGTACTGGGTGATACTCGCTACACCGATAAACTCATCTTT. This sequence encodes CACDTVVLGDTRYTDKLIF.

This clone has a handful of counts. TCRdb's protein for this DNA is that of a much larger clone and differs from the translation at residue 6, likely a read error; the protein shown is the DNA translation. CDR3: CACDTRGDPGGKLIF. As DNA, the CDR3 is TGTGCCTGTGACACGAGGGGGGATCCTGGCGGTAAACTCATCTTT. The chain carries TRDV2 and TRDJ1; TRDD3 matches at 7 bases. TCRdb offers no J gene call, so here the DNA was matched to germline to obtain one. The ends lost 1 base at V and 7 bases at J; junction bases unmatched: 11. The germline CDR1 and CDR2 sequences are GEAIGNYY and EKD. CDR3 length: 15 residues.

This clone was recorded a few times. A read error is likely here: a far larger clone is one base away. The same CDR3 is also encoded by other DNA sequences in this sample. The chain carries TRDV2 and TRDJ1; D is possibly TRDD3 (6 bases). Here the J gene came from matching the DNA to germline, since TCRdb omits it. The CDR3 extends over 18 amino acids. Germline V CDR1 and CDR2: GEAIGNYY, EKD. V was cut by 3 bases and J by 0 bases, with 22 bases left in between. The CDR3 region has the DNA TGTGCCTGTGACCCATTACTGGGAGATACCCCGTACACCGATAAACTCATCTTT. Its protein product is CACDPLLGDTPYTDKLIF.

In the case of this clone: TCRdb has a much larger clone's protein, which differs at residue 10 from the translation of this DNA, likely because of a read error; what is shown is the protein translated from the DNA. The rearrangement links TRDV1 to TRDJ3, with TRDD3 matching over 7 bases. Unmatched junction bases numbered 11, after V lost 3 bases and J lost 3 bases. There are 19 residues in the CDR3. Germline values: CDR1 TSWWSYY, CDR2 QGS. CDR3 bases: TGTGCTCTTGGGGACTACAGCTGGGGGGTTCGCTGGGACACCCGACAGATGTTTTTC. Translation: CALGDYSWGVRWDTRQMFF.

This clone showed up just a few times. The TCRdb record carries a much larger clone's protein, which differs from this DNA's translation at residue 17; a read error is the likely cause, and the protein listed here is the DNA translation. There is no J gene call, but TRDV2 is given as the V gene; no DNA check was done on the table's D call, TRDD3. The CDR3 totals 18 residues. CDR1 is GEAIGNYY and CDR2 is EKD in the germline V gene. CDR3 sequence: CACDESVLGDRYTDKLTF. The CDR3 coding sequence is TGTGCCTGTGACGAATCGGTACTGGGGGACCGATACACCGATAAACTCACCTTT.

As to this clone: The likely explanation is a read error, given a far larger clone one base away. Additional DNA sequences in this sample encode the identical CDR3. In DNA, the CDR3 is TGCGCTCTTGGGGAAGGCGCTGGGGCCCGGAGAGGGTACACCGATAAACTCATCTTT. Translation gives CALGEGAGARRGYTDKLIF. The chain couples TRDV1 to TRDJ1; D perhaps matches TRDD3 (6 bases). Here the J gene was assigned by germline matching of the DNA, as TCRdb has none. The germline V gene encodes CDR1 TSWWSYY and CDR2 QGS. The CDR3 runs 19 residues.

In this sample, this clone turned up a few times. TCRdb attributes to this sequence the protein of a much larger clone, which differs from the DNA translation at residue 3; a read error is likely, and the protein displayed is translated from the DNA. CDR3 sequence reads: CAYDRLGGNYTDKLIF. The CDR3 nucleotides are TGTGCCTATGACCGACTGGGGGGGAACTACACCGATAAACTCATCTTT. The chain is built from TRDV2 and TRDJ1, with 8 positions matching TRDD3. No J gene was available from TCRdb, and it was assigned here by a germline match of the DNA. Germline V lookup: CDR1 GEAIGNYY, CDR2 EKD. The CDR3 totals 16 residues.

This clone was observed many times. A read error likely explains this, since a far larger clone differs by one base. In the same sample, other DNA sequences code for this CDR3. J is TRDJ1 and V is TRDV2; D possibly corresponds to TRDD3 (6 bases). TCRdb is silent on the J gene; assignment here came from matching the DNA to germline. Germline V gene sequence: CDR1 GEAIGNYY, CDR2 EKD. This CDR3 has 22 residues. The DNA for the CDR3 is TGTGCCTGCGACACTTTAAGGGATGGGGGGACCAATACAGGGGACTACACCGATAAACTCATCTTT. It codes for CACDTLRDGGTNTGDYTDKLIF.

This clone was observed a handful of times. A far bigger clonotype differs at one base, so this is likely a read error. This specimen includes other DNA sequences encoding the same CDR3. The V gene is TRDV1, the J gene TRDJ1; 8 bases agree with TRDD3. CDR1 is TSWWSYY, CDR2 QGS, per germline. After removal of 7 bases from V and 10 bases from J, the junction contained 35 bases not matched to a gene. CDR3 length: 21 amino acids. The chain's CDR3 is CALAVETHSNNYDWGFTRLIF. The CDR3 DNA is TGTGCTCTTGCGGTGGAGACCCATTCCAACAATTACGACTGGGGGTTCACGAGACTCATCTTT.

Remarks on this clone: The protein given by TCRdb reflects a much larger clone and differs at residue 8 from this DNA's translation, likely from a read error; the protein shown is the DNA's translation. The rearrangement links TRDV2 to TRDJ1, with 10 nucleotides matching TRDD3. The J gene is absent in TCRdb and was assigned here via DNA matching to germline. Looked up from germline, CDR1 is GEAIGNYY and CDR2 is EKD. J was trimmed by 0 bases and V by 0 bases; bases with no gene match: 12. The CDR3 is 19 amino acids. CDR3 sequence (DNA): TGTGCCTGTGACACCGTGGCCCCGGGGGATACGCATCACACCGATAAACTCATCTTT. It specifies CACDTVAPGDTHHTDKLIF.

Remarks on this clone: The protein in TCRdb stems from a much larger clone and differs at residue 16 from this DNA's translation, likely a read error; here the protein is translated from the DNA. This CDR3 reads CALKFYRTVLGARTDELIF. CDR3 sequence (DNA): TGTGCTCTTAAATTCTACCGAACGGTACTGGGGGCCCGCACGGATGAACTCATCTTT. This sequence joins TRDV1 and TRDJ1, with 8 bases fitting TRDD3. TCRdb gives no J gene; it was assigned here by matching the DNA to germline. The germline CDR1 and CDR2 sequences are TSWWSYY and QGS. The CDR3 sequence is 19 residues long. Trimming cost V 8 bases and J 9 bases; bases outside gene matches: 29.

To note about this clone: This likely stems from a read error, as it lies one base from a far larger clone. In the same sample, other DNA sequences code for this CDR3. V gene TRDV2 combines with J gene TRDJ1; D possibly corresponds to TRDD2 (6 bases). Assignment of the J gene here rests on matching the DNA to germline, because TCRdb gives none. Germline V CDR1 and CDR2: GEAIGNYY, EKD. The CDR3 loop spans 20 amino acids. V was pared by 7 bases and J by 0 bases, with 32 bases between. CDR3 coding DNA: TGTGCCTGCAAGCTCTACACTCCTTCCCGAGGACTTATTTACACCGATAAACTCATCTTT. Amino acid sequence: CACKLYTPSRGLIYTDKLIF.

The table lists this clone with a few counts. A read error likely explains this, since a far larger clone differs by one base. The sample carries other DNA sequences with the same CDR3. The chain carries TRDV1 and TRDJ1; D not certain. TCRdb gives no J gene; it was assigned here by matching the DNA to germline. Germline lookup yields CDR1 TSWWSYY and CDR2 QGS. This CDR3 is 18 amino acids long. In DNA form, the CDR3 reads TGTGCCCTTGGGTTCACCTCCGTACATACTTATATCACCGATAAACTCATCTTT. Its translation: CALGFTSVHTYITDKLIF.

This clone was seen more than once but under ten times. This likely stems from a read error, as it lies one base from a far larger clone. Different DNA sequences within this sample yield the same CDR3. The chain uses TRDV1 and TRDJ1; 8 bases are shared with TRDD2. The J gene was not available in TCRdb and was assigned here by matching the DNA to germline segments. From germline, CDR1 is TSWWSYY and CDR2 QGS. The CDR3 covers 18 residues. Trimming took 3 bases from V and 7 from J; bases not matched to a gene: 19. CDR3 in amino acids: CALGEVFLRPGGLLKLIF. The CDR3 DNA follows: TGTGCTCTTGGGGAGGTCTTCCTACGTCCGGGGGGGCTTCTTAAACTCATCTTT.

To note about this clone: TCRdb records a much larger clone's protein for this DNA, with a difference at residue 9 that likely arises from a read error; the protein given is the translation of the DNA. The chain carries TRDV1 and TRDJ1; 10 positions agree with TRDD3. Since TCRdb gives no J gene, matching the DNA to germline was used here to assign it. Per the germline V gene, CDR1 is TSWWSYY and CDR2 is QGS. With 5 bases clipped from V and 4 bases from J, the junction kept 19 bases outside the gene matches. CDR3 length equals 19 residues. In nucleotides, the CDR3 is TGTGCTCTTGGGCTCCTTCCTTTTAGCCTGGGGGATAATATCGATAAACTCATCTTT. Translating it yields CALGLLPFSLGDNIDKLIF.

The table lists this clone with a few counts. TCRdb's protein for this DNA is that of a much larger clone and differs from the translation at residue 15, likely a read error; the protein shown is the DNA translation. This sequence joins TRDV1 and TRDJ1; 9 bases fit TRDD3. In the absence of a J gene in TCRdb, the DNA was matched to germline to assign it here. The CDR3 runs 21 residues. J was trimmed by 1 base and V by 1 base; bases with no gene match: 19. Germline V CDR1 and CDR2: TSWWSYY, QGS. CDR3 nucleotide sequence: TGTGCTCTTGGGGAACCGGAACCCCGCGTACTGGGGGAATTTTGCACCGATAAACTCATCTTT. Translating it yields CALGEPEPRVLGEFCTDKLIF.

About this clone itself: A far larger clone is off by one base, so a read error is likely. The sample carries other DNA sequences with the same CDR3. This chain's CDR3 is CACDTLSTGGETDKLIF. The CDR3, as DNA: TGTGCCTGTGACACCCTGAGTACTGGGGGAGAAACCGATAAACTCATCTTT. The chain combines TRDV2 with TRDJ1; 9 bases map to TRDD3. The J gene, left out of TCRdb, was set here by checking the DNA against germline. There are 17 residues in the CDR3. The germline gives CDR1 GEAIGNYY, CDR2 EKD. V gave up 0 bases and J gave up 2 bases; unmatched junction bases: 9.

Worth noting for this clone: TCRdb records a much larger clone's protein for this DNA, with a difference at residue 9 that likely arises from a read error; the protein given is the translation of the DNA. The chain uses TRDV2 and TRDJ1, with 7 bases aligning to TRDD3. TCRdb gives no J gene; it was assigned here by matching the DNA to germline. The CDR3 totals 15 residues. Germline trimming cut 3 bases from V and 1 base from J; bases unmatched to any gene: 7. Germline V gene lookup returns CDR1 GEAIGNYY and CDR2 EKD. The CDR3 region has the DNA TGTGCCTGTGACCAACTGGGGACGCGCACCGATAAACTCATCTTT. Protein product: CACDQLGTRTDKLIF.

This clone was seen a few times. The V gene is TRDV1, the J gene TRDJ1; D gene ambiguous. Germline CDR1 reads TSWWSYY; CDR2 reads QGS. Trimming left V 5 bases short and J 1 base short, with 35 bases between. The CDR3 length is 22 residues. The CDR3 protein is CALGPQKPLPGFSSFRTDKLIF. In DNA, the CDR3 is TGTGCTCTTGGGCCCCAGAAACCCCTCCCCGGCTTTAGCTCCTTTCGCACCGATAAACTCATCTTT.

Turning to this clone: The protein in TCRdb stems from a much larger clone and differs at residue 12 from this DNA's translation, likely a read error; here the protein is translated from the DNA. This chain connects TRDV2 to TRDJ3; 10 nucleotides line up with TRDD3. The J gene, left out of TCRdb, was set here by checking the DNA against germline. The V segment lost 0 bases and the J segment 1 base; nucleotides outside the gene matches: 20. Per the germline V gene, CDR1 is GEAIGNYY and CDR2 is EKD. The CDR3 totals 24 residues. The CDR3 sequence: CACDTGSTTGGCRDWSWDTRQMFF. The CDR3 DNA reads as TGTGCCTGTGACACCGGGTCTACTACTGGGGGATGCCGTGATTGGTCCTGGGACACCCGACAGATGTTTTTC.

This clone appeared many times. The rearrangement uses TRDV1 and TRDJ1, with D possibly matching TRDD3 (6 bases). V was clipped by 1 base and J by 0 bases, with 24 bases between them. Germline assignment: CDR1 TSWWSYY and CDR2 QGS. The CDR3 covers 20 residues. CDR3 residues: CALGEPKFRKGMFNTDKLIF. Here the CDR3 DNA reads TGTGCTCTTGGGGAACCCAAATTCCGCAAGGGGATGTTTAACACCGATAAACTCATCTTT.

The sample holds many counts of this clone. The genes are TRDV1 and TRDJ1; maybe TRDD2 (6 bases). CDR1 and CDR2 (germline): TSWWSYY, QGS. V lost 4 bases and J 1 base, leaving 13 bases between the germline ends. This CDR3 spans 15 amino acids. CDR3 nucleotides: TGTGCTCTTGGGGGGCCTTCCCGGCCCACCGATAAACTCATCTTT. Encoded protein: CALGGPSRPTDKLIF.

This clone was observed a handful of times. A far larger clone is off by one base, so a read error is likely. Other nucleotide sequences in the sample specify the same CDR3. This CDR3 is CACDPLTGGYTDKLIF. The DNA of the CDR3 is TGTGCCTGTGATCCCTTAACTGGGGGGTACACCGATAAACTCATCTTT. The rearrangement uses TRDV2 and TRDJ1; 8 nucleotides match TRDD3. TCRdb is silent on the J gene; assignment here came from matching the DNA to germline. The CDR3 contains 16 residues. V lost 4 bases and J lost 0; bases outside the gene matches: 9. Germline assignment: CDR1 GEAIGNYY and CDR2 EKD.

This clone was counted ten times or more. With only one base between it and a far larger clone, this is likely a read error. The sample holds other DNA sequences that translate to the same CDR3. The chain employs TRDV2 and TRDJ1; 11 positions match TRDD3. TCRdb gives no J gene; it was assigned here by matching the DNA to germline. Trimming at V came to 8 bases and at J to 9 bases, leaving 19 bases not matched to a gene. CDR3 size: 16 residues. Germline V gene sequence: CDR1 GEAIGNYY, CDR2 EKD. CDR3 nucleotides: TGTGCCTCCCCCCTCAACGTACTGGGGGATATATTGGAACTCATCTTT. This sequence encodes CASPLNVLGDILELIF.

Judged by abundance, this clone is medium-sized (0.01 to 0.1%). The chain recombines TRDV1 with TRDJ1; 7 bases line up with TRDD3. The germline V gene has CDR1 TSWWSYY and CDR2 QGS. J lost 0 bases, V lost 2 bases, and 15 bases had no gene match. The CDR3 is 19 amino acids. The CDR3 loop is CALGESTQYWGVYTDKLIF. The CDR3 DNA reads TGTGCTCTTGGGGAATCTACGCAGTACTGGGGAGTGTACACCGATAAACTCATCTTT.